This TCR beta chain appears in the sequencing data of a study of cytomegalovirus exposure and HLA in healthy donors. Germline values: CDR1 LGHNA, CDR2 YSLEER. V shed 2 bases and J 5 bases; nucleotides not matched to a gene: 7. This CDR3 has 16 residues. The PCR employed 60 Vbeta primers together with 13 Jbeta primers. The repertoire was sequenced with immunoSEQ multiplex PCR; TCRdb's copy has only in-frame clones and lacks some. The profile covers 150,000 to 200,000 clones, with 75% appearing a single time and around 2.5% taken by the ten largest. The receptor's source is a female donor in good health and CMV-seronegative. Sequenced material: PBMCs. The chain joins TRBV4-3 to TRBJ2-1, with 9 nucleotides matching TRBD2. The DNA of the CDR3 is TGCGCCAGCAGCCAATATCCAGCGGGGGGAAACAATGAGCAGTTCTTC. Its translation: CASSQYPAGGNNEQFF.